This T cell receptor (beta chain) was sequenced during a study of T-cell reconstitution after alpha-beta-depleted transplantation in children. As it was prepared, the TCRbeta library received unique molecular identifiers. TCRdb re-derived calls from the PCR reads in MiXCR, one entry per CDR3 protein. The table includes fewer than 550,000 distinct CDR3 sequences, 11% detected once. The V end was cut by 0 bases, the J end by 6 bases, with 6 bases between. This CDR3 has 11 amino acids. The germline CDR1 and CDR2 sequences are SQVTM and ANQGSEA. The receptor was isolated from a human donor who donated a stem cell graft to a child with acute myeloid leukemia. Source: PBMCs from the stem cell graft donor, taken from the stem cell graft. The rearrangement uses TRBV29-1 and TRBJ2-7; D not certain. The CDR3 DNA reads TGCAGCGTTGAAGATCGAGTCGAGCAGTACTTC. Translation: CSVEDRVEQYF.